The clone carrying this T cell receptor beta chain was picked up a small number of times. The antigen is unknown. Treatment here: approximately nine-day PBMC culture with coronavirus spike peptide pools or control peptides (ViraFEST assay). The unexposed donor gave CD4+ T cells before the COVID-19 pandemic (2011-2018). The sample is drawn from a study of vaccination and CD4 T cells after COVID-19. Study summary: Recovered patients in the cohort numbered six men and four women, two of them Hispanic. Stimulation used overlapping spike peptides from SARS-CoV-2, HCoV-NL63, HCoV-OC43 and HCoV-229E. Post-diagnosis, post-COVID samples were collected after a median around 100 days, ranging 35 to 161. Each control culture was treated with a CEFX pool, an HIV-1 Nef pool, or no peptide.

Germline V gene data show CDR1 as SEHNR and CDR2 as FQNEAQ (reference sequence). The CDR3 is 13 residues long. The ends were cut back, 3 bases at V and 1 base at J, with 6 bases in the middle. Sequencing of cultured CD4+ T cell DNA used the Oncomine TCR Beta short-read assay. TCRdb redid the calling of the PCR reads with MiXCR, one entry per CDR3 protein. The sample lists about 7,100 distinct CDR3 sequences; under 60% were seen once. The sample was CD4+ T cells from blood, cultured in vitro. The TCR comes from a human donor in good health. The J gene is TRBJ1-1, the V gene TRBV7-9, with D unclear. The CDR3 reads CASSFQKNTEAFF. The CDR3 DNA sequence: TGTGCCAGCAGCTTTCAGAAGAACACTGAAGCTTTCTTT.